The rows below give T cell receptor beta chains drawn from one sample of a study of beta chain features in type 1 diabetes. Using immunoSEQ multiplex PCR, the repertoire was profiled, and TCRdb retains in-frame clones only, with some absent. This repertoire shows about 250,000 clones, about a tenth found once; its top ten account for around 0.017%. The sequenced material came from naive CD4+ T cells from blood. Receptors originate from a man younger than 40 with type 1 diabetes. CDR3s include the opening cysteine and the closing phenylalanine or tryptophan. A D gene is named only where the DNA matches it firmly. Clone size is not always given. Where it is, it says once, few, many or a class for expanded clones.

d_gene	v_gene	abundance	j_gene	CDR3nt	CDR3aa
NA	TRBV29-1	NA	TRBJ2-6	TGCAGCGTCGGGGTGGCGGGGTCTGGGGCCAACGTCCTGACTTTC	CSVGVAGSGANVLTF
TRBD1	TRBV5-4	NA	TRBJ1-2	TGTGCCAGCAGCTACACCACGACAGGGATGTACACCTTC	CASSYTTTGMYTF
NA	TRBV6-6	NA	TRBJ2-7	TGTGCCAGCAGCTTAGGGGCGTTCTACGAGCAGTACTTC	CASSLGAFYEQYF
NA	TRBV2	NA	TRBJ2-5	TGTGCCAGCAGTGACCTAAGTCAAGAGACCCAGTACTTC	CASSDLSQETQYF
TRBD2	TRBV5-1	few	TRBJ2-5	TGCGCCAGCAGCCCCTCCAAGGGCGGGGGTCCCGAGGGAGAGACCCAGTACTTC	CASSPSKGGGPEGETQYF
NA	TRBV30	few	TRBJ1-4	TGTGCCTGGACCCCGCACAGTATTAATGAAAAACTGTTTTTT	CAWTPHSINEKLFF
NA	TRBV7-9	NA	TRBJ1-2	TGTGCCAGCAGCTTACGGAGCGTGGACTATGGCTACACCTTC	CASSLRSVDYGYTF
TRBD1	TRBV6-5	few	TRBJ1-1	TGTGCCAGCAGCCCCGGGACAGGGTTCACTGAAGCTTTCTTT	CASSPGTGFTEAFF
TRBD1	TRBV19	few	TRBJ1-5	TGTGCCAGTACCACGGGACAGTTCAATCAGCCCCAGCATTTT	CASTTGQFNQPQHF
NA	TRBV27	few	TRBJ2-6	TGTGCCAGCGGTGGGAGCTCTGGGGCCAACGTCCTGACTTTC	CASGGSSGANVLTF
TRBD1	TRBV4-1	NA	TRBJ1-5	TGCGCCAGCAGCCAAGGCCTTGCCAGGGGGCAGGGACAGCCCCAGCATTTT	CASSQGLARGQGQPQHF
NA	TRBV19	NA	TRBJ2-5	TGTGCCAGTAGTATAGACCCTGGAGCAGAGACCCAGTACTTC	CASSIDPGAETQYF
NA	TRBV11-3	NA	TRBJ2-5	TGTGCCAGCAGCTCTCTCCGGGAGACCCAGTACTTC	CASSSLRETQYF
NA	TRBV5-6	few	TRBJ2-1	TGTGCCAGCAGCACGCGCCGAAATGAGCAGTTCTTC	CASSTRRNEQFF
NA	TRBV4-3	few	TRBJ2-7	TGCGCCAGCAGCCAAATCGGCGGCGAGCAGTACTTC	CASSQIGGEQYF
NA	TRBV7-9	NA	TRBJ2-7	TGTGCCAGCAGCTTAGGCCCAACTAGGGAGCAGTACTTC	CASSLGPTREQYF
NA	TRBV5-4	few	TRBJ1-1	TGTGCCAGCAGCTTGGATCAGGGCGTGAACACTGAAGCTTTCTTT	CASSLDQGVNTEAFF
TRBD2	TRBV4-3	few	TRBJ2-2	TGCGCCAGCAGCCATGTAGCGGGGGCGGGGACCGGGGAGCTGTTTTTT	CASSHVAGAGTGELFF
TRBD2	TRBV28	NA	TRBJ2-3	TGTGCCAGCAGTGGAGGGACTAGCGGGGGCACAGATACGCAGTATTTT	CASSGGTSGGTDTQYF